This T cell receptor beta chain was found in a study of blood T cells in healthy people across ages. The study, taken as a whole, reports: Compared with aged donors, long-lived donors showed fewer expanded clones, suggesting selection. As naive T cell percentage varied, TCR beta diversity correlated strongly with it.

This clonotype appeared a few times. Its antigen is currently unknown. For the second PCR, which ran for about 6 to 11 cycles, a sample-barcoded 5' primer and a J-beta primer mix were used. Every cDNA molecule bore a tag from a template-switch adaptor containing 12 random nucleotides. TCRdb fed the 5' RACE reads into MiXCR, producing one record per CDR3 protein. The sample holds about 1.8 million distinct CDR3 sequences, around 48% seen once. Per the germline V gene, CDR1 is DFQATT and CDR2 is SNEGSKA (reference sequence). The CDR3 is made up of 18 amino acids. Trimming left V 3 bases short and J 5 bases short, with 26 bases between.

V is TRBV20-1 and J is TRBJ2-1; weak D call: TRBD2 (6 bases). The sequencing input was blood. This sequence was found in a woman aged 40 to 49 in good health. The CDR3 sequence is CSASEEVWPSEGHNEQFF. The CDR3, as DNA: TGCAGTGCTAGTGAAGAGGTATGGCCTAGCGAGGGTCACAATGAGCAGTTCTTC.